The 13 T cell receptor beta chains in this list originate from one sample, sequenced in a study of shared clonotypes between healthy human individuals. Sequencing was performed with immunoSEQ multiplex PCR; in TCRdb, only in-frame clones are kept and a portion is missing. The data contain some 2,100,000 clones, approximately 95% of them seen just once; the ten biggest clones take up roughly 0.13%. Sample: naive CD4+ T cells sorted from blood. Noted subset: CD45RA+ positively selected. The source of these receptors is a man aged 18 to 30 in good health.

The CDR3 DNA is TGCGCCAGCAGCCAACCGGGACAGGGGGCTGGCACAGATACGCAGTATTTT. This encodes CASSQPGQGAGTDTQYF. The rearrangement uses TRBV4-1 and TRBJ2-3; TRBD1 aligns across 12 bases. Germline CDR1 MGHRA, CDR2 YSYEKL. CDR3 length equals 17 residues. The J segment lost 1 base and the V segment lost 2 bases, leaving 4 bases of the junction unmatched.

Worth noting for this clone: Other DNA sequences in this specimen translate into the identical CDR3. The V and J genes are TRBV6-5 and TRBJ1-1, with 7 bases matching TRBD1. The CDR3 consists of 13 residues. Germline V gene lookup returns CDR1 MNHEY and CDR2 SVGAGI. V lost 0 bases, J lost 8 bases, and 3 bases stayed unmatched. CDR3 residues: CASSYSGTAEAFF. The CDR3, as DNA: TGTGCCAGCAGTTACTCGGGGACAGCCGAAGCTTTCTTT.

The V call is TRBV10-1, the J call TRBJ2-3; D perhaps matches TRBD1 (5 bases). V dropped 0 bases and J dropped 1 base, with 8 bases sitting between them. The CDR3 has 15 amino acids. Germline CDR1 reads WNHNN; CDR2 reads SYGVQD (reference sequence). The CDR3 region is CASSESQGGTDTQYF. In nucleotides, the CDR3 is TGCGCCAGCAGTGAGTCCCAGGGCGGCACAGATACGCAGTATTTT.

V is TRBV27 and J is TRBJ2-7, with 9 nucleotides matching TRBD1. In germline, CDR1 is MNHEY, CDR2 SMNVEV (reference sequence). This CDR3 has 15 residues. The V and J ends lost 8 bases and 1 base, in that order; junction bases with no gene match: 9. This chain's CDR3 is CASLMSGTGSYEQYF. CDR3 DNA: TGTGCCAGCCTCATGTCCGGGACAGGGTCCTACGAGCAGTACTTC.

The chain recombines TRBV10-3 with TRBJ2-5; D is ambiguous. The J call may be in error: the DNA end matches TRBJ2-7 better. CDR3 length equals 13 residues. Germline loops: CDR1 ENHRY, CDR2 SYGVKD. The DNA of the CDR3 is TGTGCCATCAGTGATGGGCTTAGCTACGAGCAGTACTTC. It is translated as CAISDGLSYEQYF.

The chain employs TRBV18 and TRBJ2-1; TRBD2 matches at 9 bases. The CDR3 totals 14 residues. Unmatched junction bases numbered 6, after V lost 5 bases and J lost 7 bases. Germline CDR1 reads KGHSH; CDR2 reads LQKENI. This chain's CDR3 is CASSRREGSNEQFF. Written as DNA, the CDR3 is TGTGCCAGCTCAAGGCGGGAGGGATCTAATGAGCAGTTCTTC.

The chain is built from TRBV6-5 and TRBJ1-2; a weak D match, TRBD1 (5 bases). Trimming cost V 4 bases and J 2 bases, with 17 bases left between them. CDR1 is MNHEY and CDR2 is SVGAGI in the germline V gene. The CDR3 extends over 16 amino acids. CDR3 nucleotides: TGTGCCAGCAGTTCAACATACAGACAGTTGAACTATGGCTACACCTTC. Translated, it gives CASSSTYRQLNYGYTF.

The rearrangement joins TRBV6-6 to TRBJ1-4; D is unresolved. Trimming shortened V by 6 bases and J by 7 bases, and 12 bases separated the two germline ends. This CDR3 is 13 amino acids long. The germline gives CDR1 MNHNY, CDR2 SVGAGI (reference sequence). The CDR3 loop is CASSDSLSEKLFF. In nucleotides, the CDR3 is TGTGCCAGCAGCGATAGTCTATCTGAAAAACTGTTTTTT.

The rearrangement links TRBV7-2 to TRBJ2-7; 10 positions match TRBD1. The CDR3 totals 15 residues. Germline V gene lookup returns CDR1 SGHTA and CDR2 FQGNSA. Trimming at V came to 5 bases and at J to 5 bases, leaving 9 bases not matched to a gene. The CDR3 is CASSLTGQGFHEQYF. The CDR3 coding sequence is TGTGCCAGCAGCCTGACGGGACAGGGGTTCCACGAGCAGTACTTC.

The chain links TRBV10-3 to TRBJ1-5, with D perhaps TRBD1 (5 bases). CDR1 and CDR2 from the germline V gene are ENHRY and SYGVKD. Between the trimmed V and J ends, which lost 1 base and 0 bases, there was a span of 7 bases. The CDR3 is 15 amino acids. CDR3 sequence: CAISEYGGSNQPQHF. The CDR3 bases are TGTGCCATCAGTGAGTATGGGGGTAGCAATCAGCCCCAGCATTTT.

This clone was recorded only once. The sample holds other DNA sequences that translate to the same CDR3. The chain carries TRBV15 and TRBJ2-5, with TRBD1 as a possible D gene (6 bases). The CDR3 sequence is 14 residues long. Germline CDR1 is LNHNV and CDR2 is YYDKDF (reference sequence). V lost 3 bases and J lost 2, with 10 bases in between. CDR3 amino acids: CATSSRTDQETQYF. The CDR3 DNA reads TGTGCCACCAGCAGTAGGACAGATCAAGAGACCCAGTACTTC.

To note about this clone: At one end the junction does not follow the germline gene, possibly because of a read error. V and J are TRBV5-4 and TRBJ2-3; tentatively, D is TRBD1 (8 bases). The CDR3 consists of 16 residues. CDR1 is SGHNT, CDR2 YYREEE, per germline (reference sequence). The CDR3 sequence: CASSLGGGQALDTQYF. The CDR3 DNA is TGTGCCAGCAGTTTGGGCGGGGGACAGGCCCTAGATACGCAGTATTTT.

Points on this clone: Other DNA sequences of this sample code for an identical CDR3. In DNA, the CDR3 is TGCGCCAGCAGCTTTGGGGGGCTCGGTGAAAAACTGTTTTTT. Amino acids: CASSFGGLGEKLFF. The rearrangement joins TRBV5-1 to TRBJ1-4; D might be TRBD1 (6 bases). Trimming shortened V by 2 bases and J by 7 bases, and 12 bases separated the two germline ends. This CDR3 is built from 14 residues. Germline V gene data show CDR1 as SGHRS and CDR2 as YFSETQ.